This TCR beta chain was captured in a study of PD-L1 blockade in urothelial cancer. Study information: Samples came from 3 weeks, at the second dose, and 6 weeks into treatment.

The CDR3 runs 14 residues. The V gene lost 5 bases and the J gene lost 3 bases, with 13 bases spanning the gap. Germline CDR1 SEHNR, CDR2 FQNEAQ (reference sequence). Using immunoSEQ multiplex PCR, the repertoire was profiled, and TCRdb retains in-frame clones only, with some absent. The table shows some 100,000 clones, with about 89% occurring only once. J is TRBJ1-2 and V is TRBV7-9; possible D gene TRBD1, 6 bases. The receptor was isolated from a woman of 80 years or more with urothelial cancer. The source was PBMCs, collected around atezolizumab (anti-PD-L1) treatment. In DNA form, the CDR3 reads TGTGCCAGCAGCCGACGGACAGCTGACTATGGCTACACCTTC. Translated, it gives CASSRRTADYGYTF.